This TCR beta chain was retrieved from a study of CD8+ T cells in alopecia areata. This CDR3 is built from 14 residues. Germline-derived CDR1 and CDR2 are KGHSH and LQKENI. V lost 3 bases and J 7 bases, leaving 15 bases between the germline ends. Reverse transcription of extracted RNA yielded cDNA, which provided the sequencing template. This table comes from immunoSEQ multiplex PCR, and its TCRdb copy is limited to in-frame clones, with some not included. The table has roughly 150,000 clones, about 60% seen once. In the case of this clone: Its cognate antigen is unknown.

Study-wide findings and caveats: Across lesional scalp, and particularly alopecia totalis/universalis, clonality surpassed that of normal scalp.

The chain uses TRBV18 and TRBJ1-1; maybe TRBD1 (5 bases). Sequencing used CD4+ T cells sorted from blood. The receptor's source is a human donor in good health. CDR3 DNA: TGTGCCAGCTCACCGGCATTTGGGACGGATGAAGCTTTCTTT. It encodes CASSPAFGTDEAFF.